This TCR beta chain was identified during a study of shared clonotypes between healthy human individuals. About the research overall: Per donor, CD8 memory used one plate, CD8 naive used two, CD4 memory used three and CD4 naive used three.

Measured with immunoSEQ multiplex PCR; TCRdb has only the in-frame clones, and not every one. Among some 2.3 million clones listed, approximately 95% were seen once. The V gene's germline CDR1 is SGDLS and CDR2 YYNGEE. The trim removed 0 bases at V and 1 base at J, leaving 9 bases unmatched. The CDR3 sequence is 18 residues long. Sequencing input: naive CD4+ T cells from PBMCs. Subset indicated: CD45RA+ positively selected. The sequence was collected from a man aged 18-30 years in good health. Some clones in this sample may be carry-over from other donors' samples. This sequence joins TRBV9 and TRBJ2-3, with 9 positions matching TRBD2. The CDR3 nucleotides are TGTGCCAGCAGCGTAGCTTCTTCGACTAGCGGTCGCACAGATACGCAGTATTTT. Protein: CASSVASSTSGRTDTQYF.